These 16 T cell receptor beta chains came from one sample sequenced in a study of molecular identifiers for immune sequencing clone quantification. TCRdb reprocessed the PCR reads with MiXCR, giving one entry per CDR3 protein. The top ten clones hold about 6.7% of a sample with about 36,000 distinct CDR3 sequences, approximately 17% of them seen once. Sequencing was done on a sample of naive CD8+ T cells from blood, with Jurkat cell RNA spiked in. The subset here: FACS-sorted CD8+CD4-CCR7+CD45RA+ naive T cells. The receptor set was obtained from a human donor in good health. Some libraries in this study had Jurkat cell RNA spiked in.

Details on this clonotype: A read error may explain this, as a much larger clone is one base away. The chain combines TRBV20-1 with TRBJ2-1; tentatively, D is TRBD2 (7 bases). CDR1 is DFQATT, CDR2 SNEGSKA, per germline (reference sequence). The CDR3 consists of 15 residues. V lost 5 bases and J lost 0, with 14 bases in between. The CDR3 is CSAEKRDNSYNEQFF. CDR3 DNA sequence: TGCAGTGCTGAAAAGCGGGACAACTCCTACAATGAGCAGTTCTTC.

This clonotype was found many times. The chain has TRBV4-1 and TRBJ2-1; 9 nucleotides align to TRBD2. The V gene end was trimmed by 0 bases and the J gene end by 7 bases; junction bases not matched to a gene: 7. The germline CDR1 and CDR2 sequences are MGHRA and YSYEKL. This CDR3 region has 16 residues. The CDR3 here is CASSQDGREGRNEQFF. CDR3 DNA: TGCGCCAGCAGCCAAGATGGGCGGGAGGGCCGAAATGAGCAGTTCTTC.

As concerns this clonotype: A much larger clone differs by one base, so this may be a read error. The chain recombines TRBV5-6 with TRBJ2-5, with D possibly being TRBD2 (5 bases). CDR3 length: 14 residues. Germline lookup yields CDR1 SGHDT and CDR2 YYEEEE. The CDR3 reads CASSWRRPGETQHF. CDR3 nucleotide sequence: TGTGCCAGCAGCTGGAGGAGGCCCGGAGAGACCCAGCACTTC.

In its sample, this clonotype was seen a few times. It may be a read error: a sequence one base away is much more abundant. V gene TRBV19 combines with J gene TRBJ1-1; 10 bases map to TRBD1. V shed 4 bases and J 6 bases; nucleotides not matched to a gene: 5. The CDR3 runs 14 residues. Germline V gives CDR1 LNHDA, CDR2 SQIVND (reference sequence). CDR3: CASSSGTGVPEAFF. In DNA form, the CDR3 reads TGTGCCAGTAGTAGTGGGACAGGGGTCCCTGAAGCTTTCTTT.

This clonotype has a count of ten or more. The rearrangement joins TRBV14 to TRBJ2-3; TRBD1 aligns across 8 bases. The CDR3 contains 15 residues. V was pared by 3 bases and J by 2 bases, with 4 bases of the junction left unmatched. Germline CDR1 is SGHDN and CDR2 is FVKESK. The CDR3 here is CASSHDRGITDTQYF. CDR3 DNA sequence: TGTGCCAGCAGCCATGACAGGGGTATCACAGATACGCAGTATTTT.

There are many counts of this clonotype. This sequence joins TRBV5-6 and TRBJ2-1; 11 nucleotides agree with TRBD2. The germline CDR1 and CDR2 sequences are SGHDT and YYEEEE. J was trimmed by 8 bases and V by 2 bases; bases with no gene match: 6. The CDR3 extends over 15 amino acids. The CDR3 loop is CASSFVAGGPHEQFF. In DNA form, the CDR3 reads TGTGCCAGCAGCTTTGTAGCGGGAGGGCCCCATGAGCAGTTCTTC.

By sample fraction, this clonotype is medium-sized. This chain links TRBV6-2 or TRBV6-3 with TRBJ2-7, with TRBD2 as a possible D gene (5 bases). The germline CDR1 and CDR2 sequences are MNHEY and SVGEGT. The CDR3 has 11 residues. Trimming cost V 6 bases and J 3 bases, with 6 bases left between them. This chain's CDR3 is CASSRDYEQYF. The CDR3 DNA is TGTGCCAGCAGCCGGGACTACGAGCAGTACTTC.

For this clonotype: This clone may be a read error of a much larger clone one base away. The CDR3 sequence is CASSFGGERLFF. CDR3 DNA: TGTGCCAGCAGTTTCGGGGGCGAAAGACTGTTTTTT. The V gene is TRBV27, the J gene TRBJ1-4, with D possibly TRBD1 on 6 matching bases. There are 12 residues in the CDR3. CDR1 is MNHEY and CDR2 is SMNVEV in the germline V gene (reference sequence).

At least ten counts were recorded for this clonotype. The rearrangement joins TRBV4-1 to TRBJ2-7; possibly TRBD1 for D (6 bases). Germline CDR1 MGHRA, CDR2 YSYEKL. Trimming cost V 0 bases and J 3 bases, with 9 bases left between them. CDR3 length equals 14 residues. CDR3 loop: CASSQDPTGYEQYF. The CDR3 nucleotides read TGCGCCAGCAGCCAAGATCCGACAGGCTACGAGCAGTACTTC.

This clonotype was recorded many times. The chain has TRBV12-3 or TRBV12-4 and TRBJ1-1; the D is unclear. The CDR3 totals 11 residues. With 3 bases removed from V and 10 bases from J, the gap between germline ends came to 9 bases. CDR3 sequence reads: CASSLAGIAFF. Written as DNA, the CDR3 is TGTGCCAGCAGTTTGGCGGGGATAGCTTTCTTT.

As for this clonotype: A read error may explain this, as a much larger clone is one base away. The chain links TRBV20-1 to TRBJ2-1; D is uncertain. CDR3 length equals 16 residues. With 5 bases removed from V and 6 bases from J, the gap between germline ends came to 23 bases. The germline V gene encodes CDR1 DFQATT and CDR2 SNEGSKA (reference sequence). CDR3 coding DNA: TGCAGTGCTGGATCCCTCCTCATCCACACCAGCAATGAGCAGTTCTTC. Translation: CSAGSLLIHTSNEQFF.

This clonotype has a handful of counts. A read error may explain this, as a much larger clone is one base away. The chain couples TRBV7-9 to TRBJ2-1; 12 bases align to TRBD2. The germline gives CDR1 SEHNR, CDR2 FQNEAQ (reference sequence). This CDR3 region has 16 residues. With 7 bases clipped from V and 7 bases from J, the junction kept 11 bases outside the gene matches. The CDR3 loop reads CASNSLAGGPWNEQFF. DNA of the CDR3: TGTGCCAGCAACTCTCTAGCGGGAGGGCCCTGGAATGAGCAGTTCTTC.

Ten or more counts support this clonotype. V usage is TRBV27 and J usage is TRBJ2-7; D is possibly TRBD2 (5 bases). From germline, CDR1 is MNHEY and CDR2 SMNVEV (reference sequence). CDR3 size: 10 residues. The ends were cut back, 8 bases at V and 4 bases at J, with 6 bases in the middle. The CDR3: CASGEYEQYF. The CDR3 region has the DNA TGTGCCAGCGGGGAGTACGAGCAGTACTTC.

This clonotype has just a few counts. The rearrangement links TRBV28 to TRBJ1-1; D is ambiguous. V was shortened by 5 bases and J by 1 base, with 14 bases between the two germline ends. This CDR3 is 15 amino acids long. CDR1 is MDHEN and CDR2 is SYDVKM in the germline V gene. The CDR3 here is CASSRTDYRNTEAFF. The CDR3 DNA reads as TGTGCCAGCAGTCGGACGGACTACCGGAACACTGAAGCTTTCTTT.

In its sample, this clonotype was seen many times. The CDR3 is CSVEWRAEQYF. The DNA of the CDR3 is TGCAGCGTTGAATGGCGGGCCGAGCAGTACTTC. The V gene is TRBV29-1, the J gene TRBJ2-7, with D maybe TRBD2 (5 bases). Trimming left V 2 bases short and J 6 bases short, with 8 bases between. Per germline, CDR1 SQVTM and CDR2 ANQGSEA. The CDR3 extends over 11 amino acids.

The table lists this clonotype with a few counts. The chain combines TRBV28 with TRBJ2-7, with D unclear. Per the germline V gene, CDR1 is MDHEN and CDR2 is SYDVKM. The CDR3 consists of 13 residues. V lost 6 bases and J lost 3, with 12 bases in between. The CDR3 region has the DNA TGTGCCAGCAGCTCCCGTGACTTCTACGAGCAGTACTTC. Amino acids: CASSSRDFYEQYF.